This T cell receptor beta chain was retrieved from a study of shared clonotypes between healthy human individuals. On the study more broadly: CD4 naive cells filled three plates per donor, CD4 memory three, CD8 naive two and CD8 memory one.

Nashville, Tennessee was home to all donors, who were Caucasian adults. CD45RA+ naive and CD45RA-negative memory subsets were separated from CD4+ cells. V gave up 4 bases and J gave up 1 base, with 20 bases separating them. CDR1 and CDR2 (germline): GTSNPN, SVGIG (reference sequence). The CDR3 extends over 17 amino acids. Only in-frame clones appear in the TCRdb table, and some are missing; sequencing was by immunoSEQ multiplex PCR. This sample carries millions of clones, 85% to 95% of them seen once, and the ten largest clones take 0.13%. This chain links TRBV30 with TRBJ1-3, with D hard to call. Specimen: naive CD4+ T cells sorted from blood. Indicated subset: CD45RA+ positively selected. This TCR was recovered from a man younger than 35 in good health. CDR3 loop: CAWTGRKLSLSGNTIYF. For the CDR3, the DNA is TGTGCCTGGACCGGGAGAAAATTATCTTTGTCTGGAAACACCATATATTTT.